Listed below are T cell receptor beta chains from one sample, sequenced in a study of T-cell memory formation after mild COVID-19. TCRdb redid the calling of the 5' RACE reads with MiXCR, one entry per CDR3 protein. This sample has 270,000 or so distinct CDR3 sequences; roughly 17% occur once, and the top ten carry around 20%. Sequencing was performed on PBMCs or a T cell subset sorted from them (not recorded which). These receptor sequences come from a man younger than 35 who had mild COVID-19 (a few samples of this study predate the infection). Cell type and time point are not known. Each CDR3 is given without its conserved first and last residue.

>TRBJ2-1|TRBV18
ASSPHGGVFGEQF
>TRBJ2-2|TRBV5-1
ASSGQGAGNTGELF
>TRBJ1-2|TRBV28
ASSPPRRGDGYT
>TRBJ1-2|TRBV11-2
ASSWAGTGSSRYT
>TRBJ1-4|TRBV4-1
ASSQGTGSNEKLF
>TRBJ2-3|TRBV5-1
ASSYLAGSTDTQY
>TRBJ1-1|TRBV10-3
AALGGENTEAF
>TRBJ2-5|TRBV7-9
ASRIGQMETQY
>TRBJ2-2|TRBV20-1
SARDHRGAGELF
>TRBJ2-4|TRBV6-6
ASSYDRGGEY
>TRBJ1-2|TRBV5-1
ASSLTGNPLGNGYT
>TRBJ2-3|TRBV28
ATGTSLRDTQY
>TRBJ2-1|TRBV28
ASTPGIPYNEQF
>TRBJ2-3|TRBV29-1
SVPGTLSTDTQY
>TRBJ2-7|TRBV20-1
SAPRTADPLFVRTAEQY
>TRBJ2-1|TRBV6-4
ATSLAGASYNEQF
>TRBJ2-1|TRBV12-3/TRBV12-4
ASSLGQGINEQF
>TRBJ2-7|TRBV20-1
SAWKGGAFDEQY
>TRBJ2-3|TRBV6-6
ASEGGGTDTQY
>TRBJ2-3|TRBV20-1
SARGLGDTQY
>TRBJ1-5|TRBV18
ASSHRGQSNQPQH
>TRBJ1-1|TRBV20-1
RPDEAF
>TRBJ2-2|TRBV7-3
ASTPGTGVAGELF
>TRBJ1-1|TRBV7-2
ASSTEGPRATEAF
>TRBJ1-5|TRBV4-2
ASSQDHEQPQH
>TRBJ2-7|TRBV7-9
ASTLLLGQGSYEQY
>TRBJ2-7|TRBV11-2
ASSLPLGSGEQY
>TRBJ2-1|TRBV4-3
ASSQTRQEQF
>TRBJ2-7|TRBV5-1
ASSLATGTTFYEQY
>TRBJ1-1|TRBV6-5
ASSYSAANTEAF
>TRBJ2-3|TRBV20-1
SAIPGTGVKDTQY
>TRBJ2-7|TRBV7-9
ASSRSGGDEQY
>TRBJ2-5|TRBV20-1
SARPSEETQY
>TRBJ1-5|TRBV6-1
ASSRGGLWNQPQH
>TRBJ2-4|TRBV11-1
ASSYDQGVRNIQY
>TRBJ2-5|TRBV9
ASSVAGGLQETQY
>TRBJ2-3|TRBV20-1
SARETGGTDTQY
>TRBJ2-2|TRBV12-3/TRBV12-4
ASRDTFTGELF
>TRBJ1-1|TRBV7-9
ASSFPGQGSGTEAF
>TRBJ1-1|TRBV7-9
ASSPRQGTPSDTEAF
>TRBJ2-4|TRBV10-3
AISEGQVEAKNIQY
>TRBJ1-6|TRBV4-2
ASSPYTDSPLH
>TRBJ2-4|TRBV20-1
SASTSGGGNIQY
>TRBJ2-3|TRBV7-2
ASSLALHTQY
>TRBJ2-3|TRBV5-1
ASSFLSSAASDTQY
>TRBJ2-7|TRBV5-1
ASSWGQGAYEQY
>TRBJ2-5|TRBV4-1
ASSRRQRGAQETQY
>TRBJ2-5|TRBV11-2
ASSSRRTQY
>TRBJ2-7|TRBV20-1
SARVPEETDYEQY
>TRBJ1-1|TRBV4-1
ASSQLPGGPSGTEAF
>TRBJ1-5|TRBV7-2
ASSLRGLQPQH
>TRBJ1-1|TRBV29-1
SVRTLMNTEAF
>TRBJ1-5|TRBV10-3
AISDGGVGNQPQH
>TRBJ1-5|TRBV25-1
ASSDPRAPNQPQH
>TRBJ2-1|TRBV29-1
SVVSSGGAHEQF
>TRBJ2-1|TRBV27
ASSLAGANFNEQF
>TRBJ2-1|TRBV6-5
ASSSGGSGGEF